Presented here are 7 T cell receptor beta chains from one specimen sequenced in a study of T cell clonotyping in hematopoietic cell transplantation. Sequencing was performed with immunoSEQ multiplex PCR; in TCRdb, only in-frame clones are kept and a portion is missing. This table holds roughly 40,000 clones, about 95% found once. The specimen sequenced was peripheral blood mononuclear cells. The receptors come from a woman between 45 and 65 years old in good health. Some clones in this sample may be carry-over from other donors' samples.

CDR3 sequence reads: CASSLVSSGSNEQFF. The CDR3 coding sequence is TGTGCCAGCAGCTTAGTGTCTTCGGGGTCCAATGAGCAGTTCTTC. The V gene is TRBV7-8, the J gene TRBJ2-1; TRBD2 might be the D (5 bases). This CDR3 spans 15 amino acids. The germline gives CDR1 SGHVS, CDR2 FQNEAQ. Trimming removed 1 base at V and 6 bases at J, with 13 bases between.

The chain has TRBV2 and TRBJ1-1; D not certain. Germline V gene sequence: CDR1 SNHLY, CDR2 FYNNEI. This CDR3 region has 13 residues. V was pared by 4 bases and J by 0 bases, with 6 bases between. CDR3 in amino acids: CASSGVMNTEAFF. The CDR3 nucleotides are TGTGCCAGCAGTGGAGTGATGAACACTGAAGCTTTCTTT.

The chain combines TRBV7-2 with TRBJ2-7, with D tentatively TRBD2 (5 bases). The CDR3 spans 14 residues. The V gene's germline CDR1 is SGHTA and CDR2 FQGNSA. Trimming left V 5 bases short and J 5 bases short, with 16 bases between. This chain's CDR3 is CASSVGGFGDEQYF. As DNA, the CDR3 is TGTGCCAGCAGCGTCGGAGGTTTTGGGGACGAGCAGTACTTC.

The chain uses TRBV6-5 and TRBJ2-3; D is possibly TRBD2 (5 bases). This CDR3 has 15 amino acids. Trimming took off 8 bases at V and 3 bases at J, with 18 bases between the two ends. Germline CDR1 is MNHEY and CDR2 is SVGAGI. CDR3 amino acids: CASFKNALATDTQYF. CDR3 coding DNA: TGTGCCAGCTTTAAGAATGCGCTAGCAACAGATACGCAGTATTTT.

The CDR3 sequence is CASSGQGLAGGRTGELFF. CDR3 nucleotides: TGCGCCAGCAGCGGCCAGGGACTAGCGGGGGGTAGAACCGGGGAGCTGTTTTTT. The chain couples TRBV5-1 to TRBJ2-2, with 15 bases lining up with TRBD2. The CDR3 runs 18 residues. CDR1 and CDR2 from the germline V gene are SGHRS and YFSETQ. Trimming took 4 bases from V and 5 from J; bases not matched to a gene: 9.

The chain has TRBV5-1 and TRBJ2-7, with 8 positions matching TRBD1. V was clipped by 1 base and J by 3 bases; unmatched bases: 3. CDR1 and CDR2 (germline): SGHRS, YFSETQ. The CDR3 runs to 14 residues. The CDR3 sequence is CASSLTGGVYEQYF. Written as DNA, the CDR3 is TGCGCCAGCAGCTTGACAGGGGGAGTCTACGAGCAGTACTTC.

The genes are TRBV7-6 and TRBJ2-7; 8 bases are shared with TRBD2. The CDR3 loop spans 15 amino acids. V was pared by 0 bases and J by 3 bases, with 4 bases of the junction left unmatched. In germline, CDR1 is SGHVS, CDR2 FNYEAQ. The CDR3 nucleotides read TGTGCCAGCAGCTTAGCCAGCGGGGGCGACTACGAGCAGTACTTC. Its translation: CASSLASGGDYEQYF.